Described below is a single T cell receptor (beta chain) sequence and its context. Antigen specificity is unknown. These data are taken from a study of beta chain features in type 1 diabetes. Study at large: When patients were set against healthy donors, age, gender and cell yields were similar. All samples yielded over 95,000,000 examined sorted cells.

General observations from the study: Relative to healthy donors, patients appeared to have naive, central memory and Treg TCRB repertoires that were more similar.

Sequencing targeted expressed TCRB transcripts, as all isolated RNA had been reverse transcribed. Assay used: immunoSEQ multiplex PCR; TCRdb lists only in-frame clones, some missing. This sample has approximately 330,000 clones; approximately 9.9% occur once, and the top ten carry roughly 0.016%. Every single donor gave one heparinised blood draw, and these averaged approximately 120 mL. CDR1 and CDR2 (germline): MDHEN, SYDVKM. CDR3 size: 14 residues. V was pared by 5 bases and J by 3 bases, with 6 bases of the junction left unmatched. Material: naive CD4+ T cells from blood. This TCR was sampled from a woman aged 30 to 39 in good health. This rearrangement joins TRBV28 to TRBJ2-7; 8 bases fit TRBD1. In DNA, the CDR3 is TGTGCCAGCAGTCCCCCAGGGGGCGACTACGAGCAGTACTTC. This encodes CASSPPGGDYEQYF.